This T cell receptor beta chain was sequenced in a study of blood T cell repertoires in COVID-19. At the level of the study: The analysed material was cDNA or gDNA that came from T cells, B-cell-depleted T cells, or PBMCs.

CDR1 and CDR2 from the germline V gene are MNHEY and SMNVEV (reference sequence). V shed 6 bases and J shed 9 bases, with 12 bases lying between them. The CDR3 covers 11 residues. Some clones are missing from TCRdb's copy, which holds only in-frame ones; the method was immunoSEQ multiplex PCR. The profile shows some 99,000 clones, around three quarters of them singletons. The TCR was taken from a human donor in a cohort sampled during active or convalescent COVID-19. Specimen: peripheral blood. The chain joins TRBV27 to TRBJ2-7, with D perhaps TRBD2 (6 bases). DNA of the CDR3: TGTGCCAGCAGGGGGGGTCGTGTGCAGTACTTC. Protein: CASRGGRVQYF.